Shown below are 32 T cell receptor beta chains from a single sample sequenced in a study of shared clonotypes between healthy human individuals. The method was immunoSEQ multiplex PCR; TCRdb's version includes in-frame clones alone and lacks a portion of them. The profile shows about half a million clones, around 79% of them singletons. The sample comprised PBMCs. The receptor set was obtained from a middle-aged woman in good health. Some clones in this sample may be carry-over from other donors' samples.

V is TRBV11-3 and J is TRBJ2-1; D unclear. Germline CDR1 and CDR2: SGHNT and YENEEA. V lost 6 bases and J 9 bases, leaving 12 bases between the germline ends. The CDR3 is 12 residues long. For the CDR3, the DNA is TGTGCCAGCAGTCCGACGGTGGGTGAGCAGTTCTTC. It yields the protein CASSPTVGEQFF.

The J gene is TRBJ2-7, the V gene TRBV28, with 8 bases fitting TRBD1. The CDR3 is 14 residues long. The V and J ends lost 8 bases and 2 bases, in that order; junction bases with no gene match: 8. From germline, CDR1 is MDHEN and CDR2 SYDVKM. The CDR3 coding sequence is TGTGCCAGCCTTGGGACAGGCTATACCTACGAGCAGTACTTC. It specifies CASLGTGYTYEQYF.

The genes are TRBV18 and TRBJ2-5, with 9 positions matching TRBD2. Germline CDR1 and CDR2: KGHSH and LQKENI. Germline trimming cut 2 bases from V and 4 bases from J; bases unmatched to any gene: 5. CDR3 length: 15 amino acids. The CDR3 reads CASSPAGGQRETQYF. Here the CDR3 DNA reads TGTGCCAGCTCACCAGCGGGAGGGCAGAGAGAGACCCAGTACTTC.

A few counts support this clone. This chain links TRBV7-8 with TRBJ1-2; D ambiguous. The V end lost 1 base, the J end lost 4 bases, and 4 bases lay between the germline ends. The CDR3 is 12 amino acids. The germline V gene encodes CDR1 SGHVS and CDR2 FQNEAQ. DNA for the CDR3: TGTGCCAGCAGCTTAGGACCCTATGGCTACACCTTC. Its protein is CASSLGPYGYTF.

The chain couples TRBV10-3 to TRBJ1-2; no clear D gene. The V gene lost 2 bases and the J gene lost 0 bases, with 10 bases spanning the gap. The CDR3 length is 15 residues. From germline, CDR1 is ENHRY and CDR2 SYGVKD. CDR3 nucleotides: TGTGCCATCAGTGAGGCAGGCCATGCTAACTATGGCTACACCTTC. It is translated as CAISEAGHANYGYTF.

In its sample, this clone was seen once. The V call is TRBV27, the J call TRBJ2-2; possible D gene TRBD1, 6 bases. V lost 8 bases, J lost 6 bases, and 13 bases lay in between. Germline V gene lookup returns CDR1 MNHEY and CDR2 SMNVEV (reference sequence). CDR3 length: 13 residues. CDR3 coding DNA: TGTGCCAGCGGGCTACAGGGTTCCGGGGAGCTGTTTTTT. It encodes CASGLQGSGELFF.

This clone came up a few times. CDR3 amino acids: CASSSGTQGYTEAFF. CDR3 coding DNA: TGTGCCAGCTCGTCCGGGACACAGGGGTACACTGAAGCTTTCTTT. The chain is built from TRBV18 and TRBJ1-1; 7 bases match TRBD1. CDR3 length: 15 residues. Germline trimming cut 6 bases from V and 3 bases from J; bases unmatched to any gene: 10. In germline, CDR1 is KGHSH, CDR2 LQKENI.

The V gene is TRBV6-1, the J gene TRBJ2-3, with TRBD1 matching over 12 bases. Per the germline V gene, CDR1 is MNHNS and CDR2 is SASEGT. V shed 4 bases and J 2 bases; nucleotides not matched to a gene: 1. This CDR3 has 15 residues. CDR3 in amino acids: CASSGDRGHTDTQYF. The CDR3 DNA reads TGTGCCAGCAGTGGGGACAGGGGGCACACAGATACGCAGTATTTT.

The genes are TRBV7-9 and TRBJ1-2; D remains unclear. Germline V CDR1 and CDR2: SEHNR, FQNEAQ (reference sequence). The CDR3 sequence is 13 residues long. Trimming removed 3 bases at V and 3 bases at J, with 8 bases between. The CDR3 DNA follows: TGTGCCAGCAGCTTCGGGCCTGACTATGGCTACACCTTC. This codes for CASSFGPDYGYTF.

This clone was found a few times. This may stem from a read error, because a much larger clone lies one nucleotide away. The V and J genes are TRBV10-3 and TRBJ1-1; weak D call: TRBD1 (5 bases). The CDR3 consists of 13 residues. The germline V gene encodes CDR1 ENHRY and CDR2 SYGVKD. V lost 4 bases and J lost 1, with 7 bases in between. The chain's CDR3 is CAISGQPNTEAFF. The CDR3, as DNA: TGTGCCATCAGTGGACAGCCGAACACTGAAGCTTTCTTT.

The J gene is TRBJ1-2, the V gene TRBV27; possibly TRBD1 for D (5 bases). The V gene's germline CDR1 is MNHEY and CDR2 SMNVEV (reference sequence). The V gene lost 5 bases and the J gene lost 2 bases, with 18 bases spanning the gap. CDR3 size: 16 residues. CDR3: CASSATSRDGNYGYTF. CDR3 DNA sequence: TGTGCCAGCAGTGCCACCTCCCGGGACGGGAACTATGGCTACACCTTC.

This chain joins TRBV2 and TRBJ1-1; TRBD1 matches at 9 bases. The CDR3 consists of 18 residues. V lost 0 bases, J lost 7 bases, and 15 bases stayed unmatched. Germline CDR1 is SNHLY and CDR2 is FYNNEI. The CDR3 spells CASSEAVEWTGVVDEAFF. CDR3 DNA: TGTGCCAGCAGTGAAGCTGTGGAATGGACAGGGGTAGTCGATGAAGCTTTCTTT. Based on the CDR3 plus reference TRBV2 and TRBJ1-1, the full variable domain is EPEVTQTPSHQVTQMGQEVILRCVPISNHLYFYWYRQILGQKVEFLVSFYNNEISEKSEIFDDQFSVERPDGSNFTLKIRSTKLEDSAMYFCASSEAVEWTGVVDEAFFGQGTRLTVV.

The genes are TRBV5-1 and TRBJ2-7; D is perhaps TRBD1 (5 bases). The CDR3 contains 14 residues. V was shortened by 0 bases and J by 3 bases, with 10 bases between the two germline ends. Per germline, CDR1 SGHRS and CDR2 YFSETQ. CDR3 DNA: TGCGCCAGCAGCTTGGCCCAGGGAATCTACGAGCAGTACTTC. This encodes CASSLAQGIYEQYF.

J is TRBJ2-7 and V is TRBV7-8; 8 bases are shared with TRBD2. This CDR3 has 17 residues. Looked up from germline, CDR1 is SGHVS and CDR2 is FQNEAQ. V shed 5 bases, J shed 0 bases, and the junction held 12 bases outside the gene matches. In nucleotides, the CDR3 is TGTGCCAGCAGCCGCACGAGAAGCGGGGGAAGCTCCTACGAGCAGTACTTC. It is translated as CASSRTRSGGSSYEQYF.

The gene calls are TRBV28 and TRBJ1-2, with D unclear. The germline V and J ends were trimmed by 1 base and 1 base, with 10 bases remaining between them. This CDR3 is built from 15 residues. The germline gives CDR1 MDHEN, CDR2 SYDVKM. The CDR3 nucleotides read TGTGCCAGCAGTTTATTATCGGGGTATAACTATGGCTACACCTTC. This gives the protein CASSLLSGYNYGYTF.

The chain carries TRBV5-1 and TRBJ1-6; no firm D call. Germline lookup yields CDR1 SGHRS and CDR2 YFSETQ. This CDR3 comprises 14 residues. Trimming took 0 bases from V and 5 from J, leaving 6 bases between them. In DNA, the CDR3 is TGCGCCAGCAGCTTGGACAACAATAATTCACCCCTCCACTTT. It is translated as CASSLDNNNSPLHF.

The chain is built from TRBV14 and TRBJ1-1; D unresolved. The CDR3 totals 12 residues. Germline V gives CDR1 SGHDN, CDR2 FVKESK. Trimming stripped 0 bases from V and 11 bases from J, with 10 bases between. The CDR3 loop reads CASSQEAGPAFF. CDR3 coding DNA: TGTGCCAGCAGCCAAGAGGCGGGTCCGGCTTTCTTT.

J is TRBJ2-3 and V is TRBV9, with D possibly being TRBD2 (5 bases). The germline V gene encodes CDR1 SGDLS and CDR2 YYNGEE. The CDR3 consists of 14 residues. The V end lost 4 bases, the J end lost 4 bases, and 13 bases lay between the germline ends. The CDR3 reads CASSPLSGSDTQYF. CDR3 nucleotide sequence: TGTGCCAGCAGCCCTTTAAGCGGATCAGATACGCAGTATTTT.

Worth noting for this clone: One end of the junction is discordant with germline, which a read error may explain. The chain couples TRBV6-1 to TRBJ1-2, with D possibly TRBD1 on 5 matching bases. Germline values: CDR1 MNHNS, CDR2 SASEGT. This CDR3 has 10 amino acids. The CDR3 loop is CASSDRTSAF. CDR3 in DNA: TGTGCCAGCAGTGACAGGACAAGTGCCTTC.

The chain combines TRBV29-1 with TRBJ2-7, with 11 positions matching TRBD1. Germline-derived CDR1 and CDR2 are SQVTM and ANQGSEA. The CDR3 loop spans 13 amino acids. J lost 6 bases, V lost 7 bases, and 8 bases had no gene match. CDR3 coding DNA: TGCAGCGCCGCCGGGACAGGGGGTTCCGAGCAGTACTTC. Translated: CSAAGTGGSEQYF.

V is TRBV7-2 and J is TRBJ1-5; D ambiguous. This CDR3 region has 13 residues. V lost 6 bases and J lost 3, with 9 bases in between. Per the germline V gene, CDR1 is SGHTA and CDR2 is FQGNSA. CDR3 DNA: TGTGCCAGCAGACAGTCCCTCAATCAGCCCCAGCATTTT. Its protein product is CASRQSLNQPQHF. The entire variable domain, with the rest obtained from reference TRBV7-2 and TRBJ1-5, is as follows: GAGVSQSPSNKVTEKGKDVELRCDPISGHTALYWYRQSLGQGLEFLIYFQGNSAPDKSGLPSDRFSAERTGGSVSTLTIQRTQQEDSAVYLCASRQSLNQPQHFGDGTRLSIL.

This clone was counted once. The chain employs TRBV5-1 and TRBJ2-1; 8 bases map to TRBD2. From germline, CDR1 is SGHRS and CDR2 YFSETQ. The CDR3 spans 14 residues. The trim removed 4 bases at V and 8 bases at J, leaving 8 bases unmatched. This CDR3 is CASSRDTGGDEQFF. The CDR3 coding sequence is TGCGCCAGCAGCCGGGACACCGGGGGGGATGAGCAGTTCTTC.

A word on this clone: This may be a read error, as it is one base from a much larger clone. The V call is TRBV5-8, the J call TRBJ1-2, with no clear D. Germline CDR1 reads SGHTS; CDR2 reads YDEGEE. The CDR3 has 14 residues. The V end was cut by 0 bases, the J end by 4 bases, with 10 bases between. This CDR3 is CASSLATDGYGYTF. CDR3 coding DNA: TGTGCCAGCAGCTTGGCCACGGACGGCTATGGCTACACCTTC.

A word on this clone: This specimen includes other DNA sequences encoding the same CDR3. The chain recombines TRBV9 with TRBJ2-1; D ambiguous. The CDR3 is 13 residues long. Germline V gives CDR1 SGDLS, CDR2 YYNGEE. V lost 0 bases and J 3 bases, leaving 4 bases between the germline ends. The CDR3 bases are TGTGCCAGCAGCGTAGCTAGCTACAATGAGCAGTTCTTC. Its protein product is CASSVASYNEQFF.

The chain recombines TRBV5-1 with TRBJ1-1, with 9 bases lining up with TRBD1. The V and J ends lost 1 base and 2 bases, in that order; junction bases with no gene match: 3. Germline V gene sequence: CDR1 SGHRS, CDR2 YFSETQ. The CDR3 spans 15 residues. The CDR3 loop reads CASSLFTGGNTEAFF. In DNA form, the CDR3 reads TGCGCCAGCAGCTTGTTTACAGGGGGCAACACTGAAGCTTTCTTT.

This chain's CDR3 is CASSQQMNTEAFF. CDR3 in DNA: TGTGCCAGCAGCCAACAAATGAACACTGAAGCTTTCTTT. The V and J genes are TRBV11-1 and TRBJ1-1; D uncertain. The germline V gene encodes CDR1 SGHAT and CDR2 FQDESV (reference sequence). CDR3 length: 13 amino acids. V was clipped by 5 bases and J by 0 bases, with 7 bases between them.

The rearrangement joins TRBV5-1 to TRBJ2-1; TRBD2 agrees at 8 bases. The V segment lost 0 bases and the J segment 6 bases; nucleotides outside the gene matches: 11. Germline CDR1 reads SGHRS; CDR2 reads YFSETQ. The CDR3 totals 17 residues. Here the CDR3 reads CASSLETGTRVSNEQFF. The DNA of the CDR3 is TGCGCCAGCAGCTTGGAAACCGGGACTAGGGTTTCCAATGAGCAGTTCTTC.

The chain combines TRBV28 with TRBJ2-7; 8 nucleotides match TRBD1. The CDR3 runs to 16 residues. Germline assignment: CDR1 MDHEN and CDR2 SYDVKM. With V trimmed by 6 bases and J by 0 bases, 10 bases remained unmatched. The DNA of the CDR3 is TGTGCCAGCAGAACAGGGGGGTCGACTAACTCCTACGAGCAGTACTTC. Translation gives CASRTGGSTNSYEQYF.

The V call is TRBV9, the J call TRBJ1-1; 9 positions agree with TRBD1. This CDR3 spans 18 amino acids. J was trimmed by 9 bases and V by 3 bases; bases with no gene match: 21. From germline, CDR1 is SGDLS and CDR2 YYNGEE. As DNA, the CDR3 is TGTGCCAGCAGCGACAGAACCCTCTGGGACAGGGTCCAGCGGCAAGCTTTCTTT. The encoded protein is CASSDRTLWDRVQRQAFF.

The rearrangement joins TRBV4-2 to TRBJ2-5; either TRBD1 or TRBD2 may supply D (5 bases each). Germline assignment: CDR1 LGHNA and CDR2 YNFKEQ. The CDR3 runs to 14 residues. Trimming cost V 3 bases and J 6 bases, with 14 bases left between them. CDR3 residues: CASSQYEGTKTQYF. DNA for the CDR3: TGTGCCAGCAGCCAGTATGAGGGGACGAAGACCCAGTACTTC.

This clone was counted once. The CDR3 protein is CASSLVGVGGAKNIQYF. The DNA for the CDR3 is TGTGCCAGCAGCTTAGTAGGTGTGGGAGGGGCCAAAAACATTCAGTACTTC. The chain couples TRBV7-9 to TRBJ2-4, with 7 bases that match TRBD2. V lost 1 base, J lost 1 base, and 7 bases stayed unmatched. This CDR3 spans 17 amino acids. Per germline, CDR1 SEHNR and CDR2 FQNEAQ (reference sequence).

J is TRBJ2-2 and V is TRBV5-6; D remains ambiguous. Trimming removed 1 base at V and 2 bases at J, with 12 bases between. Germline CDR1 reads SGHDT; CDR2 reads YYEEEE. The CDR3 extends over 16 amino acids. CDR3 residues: CASSLLGNLNTGELFF. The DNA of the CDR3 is TGTGCCAGCAGCTTGCTGGGAAACCTTAACACCGGGGAGCTGTTTTTT.